These T cell receptor beta chains were read from a single sample in a study of shared clonotypes between healthy human individuals. The table came from immunoSEQ multiplex PCR; TCRdb's copy has only in-frame clones and leaves some out. The table includes about 580,000 clones, roughly 98% detected once. The sample comprised naive CD8+ T cells sorted from blood. These receptors were taken from a man younger than 40 in good health. Both conserved end residues are part of each CDR3. Each record gives: D gene, V gene, J gene, clone size, CDR3 DNA, CDR3 protein. A D gene is named only where the DNA matches it firmly. Clone size is not always given. Where it is, it says once, few, many or a class for expanded clones.

>.|TRBV28|TRBJ1-4|.
TGTGCCAGCAGTTTAAGACAGAAACTTAATGAAAAACTGTTTTTT
CASSLRQKLNEKLFF
>.|TRBV27|TRBJ2-7|.
TGTGCCAGCAGTTTAGGAGGGTACGGGTACGAGCAGTACTTC
CASSLGGYGYEQYF
>.|TRBV5-1|TRBJ2-7|.
TGCGCCAGCAGCTTAAGGGGGTCCTACGAGCAGTACTTC
CASSLRGSYEQYF
>.|TRBV5-1|TRBJ2-3|.
TGCGCCAGCAACCTCCTGGGGGGCGGGAGCTCAGATACGCAGTATTTT
CASNLLGGGSSDTQYF
>TRBD2|TRBV30|TRBJ2-7|.
TGTGCCTGGAGTGGAAGTACTAGCGGGAGCCTAATCGTCGGTTCCTACGAGCAGTACTTC
CAWSGSTSGSLIVGSYEQYF
>.|TRBV10-1|TRBJ2-3|few
TGCGCCAGCAGTAAGGCGGATCCTAGCACAGATACGCAGTATTTT
CASSKADPSTDTQYF
>TRBD2|TRBV12-5|TRBJ2-1|.
TGTGCTAGTGGCACAACTAGCGGGAGATCTGGGGTCTACAATGAGCAGTTCTTC
CASGTTSGRSGVYNEQFF
>TRBD2|TRBV5-8|TRBJ2-1|.
TGTGCCAGCAGCTTGACTAGCGGGAGCTATGAGCAGTTCTTC
CASSLTSGSYEQFF
>TRBD2|TRBV7-6|TRBJ2-1|.
TGTGCCAGCAGCTTAGCAGCGGGAGTAGCCAATGAGCAGTTCTTC
CASSLAAGVANEQFF
>.|TRBV28|TRBJ1-5|once
TGTGCCAGCAGTCCATCCCCTTACCGAGATCAGCCCCAGCATTTT
CASSPSPYRDQPQHF
>.|TRBV28|TRBJ1-3|.
TGTGCCAGCAGTTTAAGGACTGGAAACACCATATATTTT
CASSLRTGNTIYF
>TRBD1|TRBV7-9|TRBJ1-5|.
TGTGCCAGCAGCGGGGACAGGGGGCAGGATCAGCCCCAGCATTTT
CASSGDRGQDQPQHF
>.|TRBV4-1|TRBJ1-2|.
TGCGCCAGCAGCCAAACCCCGGGGCACAGGTCGATCGTGTCTGGCTACACCTTC
CASSQTPGHRSIVSGYTF
>.|TRBV6-6|TRBJ1-5|.
TGTGCCAGCAGTTACTCGTTGCAGGGAGATCAGCCCCAGCATTTT
CASSYSLQGDQPQHF
>.|TRBV27|TRBJ2-2|.
TGTGCCAGCAGTTGGACGGCCGGGGAGCTGTTTTTT
CASSWTAGELFF
>.|TRBV19|TRBJ2-7|once
TGTGCCAGTAGCGGGACGGCCGGAGTCGACGAGCAGTACTTC
CASSGTAGVDEQYF
>TRBD2|TRBV6-6|TRBJ2-3|once
TGTGCCAGCAGGGTGACTAGCGGAAGCACAGATACGCAGTATTTT
CASRVTSGSTDTQYF
>.|TRBV7-2|TRBJ2-1|.
TGTGCCAGCAGCTTAAGGACTGACAGGAGGAGCTCCTACAATGAGCAGTTCTTC
CASSLRTDRRSSYNEQFF
>TRBD2|TRBV13|TRBJ2-1|.
TGTGCCAGCCTTATAGCGGGAGGGCCTTATGAGCAGTTCTTC
CASLIAGGPYEQFF
>.|TRBV29-1|TRBJ2-3|.
TGCAGCGTTGAATGGACACAAACTAGCACAGATACGCAGTATTTT
CSVEWTQTSTDTQYF
>TRBD2|TRBV7-9|TRBJ2-3|.
TGTGCCAGCAGCTACACTAGCGGGAGCGCCTCGATGACAGATACGCAGTATTTT
CASSYTSGSASMTDTQYF
>.|TRBV10-3|TRBJ1-5|.
TGTGCCATCAGTGAGTCCGGGATTAGCAATCAGCCCCAGCATTTT
CAISESGISNQPQHF
>.|TRBV21-1|TRBJ2-7|.
TGTGCCAGCAGCATTACCGGGACGCGGACCTACGAGCAGTACTTC
CASSITGTRTYEQYF
>.|TRBV6-1|TRBJ2-1|.
TGTGCCAGCAGTGAATATGGAGTTGGTCGCAATGAGCAGTTCTTC
CASSEYGVGRNEQFF
>.|TRBV29-1|TRBJ2-5|.
TGCAGCTTAGGACAGCAAGAGACCCAGTACTTC
CSLGQQETQYF
>TRBD2|TRBV9|TRBJ2-7|.
TGTGCCAGCAGCGTATCCGGGACTACCTACGAGCAGTACTTC
CASSVSGTTYEQYF
>TRBD1|TRBV15|TRBJ2-7|.
TGTGCCACCAGCGGAGGACAGGTGAACTACGAGCAGTACTTC
CATSGGQVNYEQYF
>.|TRBV10-2|TRBJ2-1|.
TGCGCCAGCCTCATAGGACCGAGCGGAAGCTCCTACAATGAGCAGTTCTTC
CASLIGPSGSSYNEQFF
>TRBD2|TRBV29-1|TRBJ2-2|.
TGCAGCGTTGATAGGGGTGGACTAGCGGGAGTCACCGGGGAGCTGTTTTTT
CSVDRGGLAGVTGELFF
>.|TRBV29-1|TRBJ2-2|.
TGCAGCGTTGTAGTGGGAGCGACCGGGGAGCTGTTTTTT
CSVVVGATGELFF
>TRBD1|TRBV9|TRBJ1-5|once
TGTGCCAGCAGCGATCAGGGGGGCAATCAGCCCCAGCATTTT
CASSDQGGNQPQHF
>.|TRBV7-9|TRBJ2-2|once
TGTGCCAGCAGCTTAAAGGGCCAGTACACCGGGGAGCTGTTTTTT
CASSLKGQYTGELFF
>.|TRBV11-2|TRBJ2-1|.
TGTGCCAGCAGCTCCCCCGCTACGGGAGAAGCGAATGAGCAGTTCTTC
CASSSPATGEANEQFF
>.|TRBV7-9|TRBJ1-2|.
TGTGCCAGCAGCTTAGAACAGTATGGCTACACCTTC
CASSLEQYGYTF
>.|TRBV7-9|TRBJ1-2|.
TGTGCCAGCAGCTTAACGACAGTGCAATTC
CASSLTTVQF
>TRBD1|TRBV7-8|TRBJ1-2|.
TGTGCCAGCAGCTTAGAGGTGGCGACAGGGCTCGGCTACACCTTC
CASSLEVATGLGYTF